Listed below are T cell receptor beta chains from one sample, sequenced in a study of PD-1 blockade in mismatch repair-deficient tumors. Sequenced by immunoSEQ multiplex PCR; TCRdb stores in-frame clones only, minus some. The data contain approximately 25,000 clones, 83% of them seen just once; the ten biggest clones take up around 20%. Sample: peripheral blood, taken 12 weeks after starting pembrolizumab. The receptors here all came from an adult with mismatch repair-deficient cancer. Each CDR3 is given with its conserved first and last residue. The D gene is left open where the match is weak. Clone size is given for some rows only: seen once, a few or many times, or a class if the clone is expanded.

>.|TRBD2|TRBV29-1|TRBJ2-3
CSAWIRLALSTDTQYF
TGCAGCGCATGGATCCGACTAGCACTTAGCACAGATACGCAGTATTTT
>.|.|TRBV5-4|TRBJ1-4
CASSQGGRGSNEKLFF
TGTGCCAGCAGCCAGGGAGGGAGGGGGTCTAATGAAAAACTGTTTTTT
>.|TRBD1|TRBV6-1|TRBJ2-2
CASRLRTGSGGELFF
TGTGCCAGCAGGTTACGGACAGGGAGTGGCGGGGAGCTGTTTTTT
>.|.|TRBV5-1|TRBJ1-2
CASSLRLGSYGYTF
TGCGCCAGCAGCTTGAGACTGGGTAGCTATGGCTACACCTTC
>once|.|TRBV9|TRBJ2-3
CASSVDERTQYF
TGTGCCAGCAGCGTAGATGAGCGTACGCAGTATTTT
>few|TRBD1|TRBV5-8|TRBJ1-2
CASSRGQGIVANYGYTF
TGTGCCAGCAGCCGAGGACAGGGGATAGTAGCTAACTATGGCTACACCTTC
>.|TRBD1|TRBV27|TRBJ2-7
CASSLRDRGFEQYF
TGTGCCAGCAGTTTAAGGGACAGGGGTTTCGAGCAGTACTTC
>.|TRBD2|TRBV5-6|TRBJ2-7
CASSRTSGYEQYF
TGTGCCAGCAGCCGGACTAGCGGCTACGAGCAGTACTTC
>.|.|TRBV5-1|TRBJ2-3
CASSPAGLTDTQYF
TGCGCCAGCAGCCCGGCGGGCCTCACAGATACGCAGTATTTT
>.|.|TRBV18|TRBJ1-1
CASSPTAMNTEAFF
TGTGCCAGCTCACCGACAGCCATGAACACTGAAGCTTTCTTT
>.|.|TRBV5-4|TRBJ2-7
CASSLGPTYEQYF
TGTGCCAGCAGCCTCGGACCAACCTACGAGCAGTACTTC
>.|.|TRBV2|TRBJ1-1
CASKRRGGNTEAFF
TGTGCCAGCAAACGGCGGGGGGGGAACACTGAAGCTTTCTTT
>.|TRBD1|TRBV7-9|TRBJ1-1
CASSLGDRDAFF
TGTGCCAGCAGCTTGGGGGACAGGGATGCTTTCTTT
>.|TRBD2|TRBV28|TRBJ2-1
CASSTPTSGRAWEQFF
TGTGCCAGCAGTACCCCGACTAGCGGGAGGGCCTGGGAGCAGTTCTTC
>large|.|TRBV27|TRBJ1-1
CASSLWSSPGTEAFF
TGTGCCAGCAGTTTATGGTCCAGCCCAGGCACTGAAGCTTTCTTT
>few|.|TRBV7-9|TRBJ2-7
CASSLVTPYEQYF
TGTGCCAGCAGCTTAGTGACACCCTACGAGCAGTACTTC
>.|TRBD2|TRBV7-9|TRBJ2-7
CASSLGTSGTYEQYF
TGTGCCAGCAGCTTAGGGACTAGCGGGACCTACGAGCAGTACTTC
>.|.|TRBV10-3|TRBJ2-4
CAISPGDKNIQYF
TGTGCCATCAGCCCAGGGGACAAAAACATTCAGTACTTC
>.|.|TRBV11-1|TRBJ2-7
CASSLLETDSYEQYF
TGTGCCAGCAGCTTACTGGAGACGGACTCCTACGAGCAGTACTTC
>.|TRBD1|TRBV13|TRBJ2-5
CASSLGQGATGETQYF
TGTGCCAGCAGCTTAGGACAGGGGGCGACGGGCGAGACCCAGTACTTC
>.|TRBD2|TRBV7-2|TRBJ2-5
CASSLSSSGKETQYF
TGTGCCAGCAGCTTATCGTCTAGCGGGAAAGAGACCCAGTACTTC
>.|TRBD1|TRBV7-9|TRBJ1-5
CARHLTGTGRNSNQPQHF
TGTGCCAGACACCTTACCGGGACAGGGAGGAATAGCAATCAGCCCCAGCATTTT
>few|.|TRBV4-2|TRBJ2-6
CASSQDGSSGANVLTF
TGTGCCAGCAGCCAAGATGGGAGCTCTGGGGCCAACGTCCTGACTTTC
>.|TRBD1|TRBV5-1|TRBJ2-3
CASRRTPGQGTDTQYF
TGCGCCAGCAGGCGGACCCCGGGACAGGGGACAGATACGCAGTATTTT
>.|.|TRBV29-1|TRBJ2-7
CSVLKRDEQYF
TGCAGCGTTTTGAAAAGGGACGAGCAGTACTTC
>once|TRBD2|TRBV7-6|TRBJ2-2
CASSLRGLAPSSNTGELFF
TGTGCCAGCAGCTTAAGGGGACTAGCGCCCTCGTCGAACACCGGGGAGCTGTTTTTT
>once|.|TRBV4-3|TRBJ2-3
CASSQDTGFGNTQYF
TGCGCCAGCAGCCAAGATACGGGGTTTGGGAATACGCAGTATTTT
>.|.|TRBV10-3|TRBJ1-5
CAISGICAYGNQPQHF
TGTGCCATCAGTGGAATATGTGCGTATGGCAATCAGCCCCAGCATTTT
>.|.|TRBV4-3|TRBJ2-7
CASSQDRGYEQYF
TGCGCCAGCAGCCAAGACAGGGGATACGAGCAGTACTTC
>.|TRBD1|TRBV4-3|TRBJ2-7
CASSHSDRGPSYEQYF
TGCGCCAGCAGCCATTCGGACAGGGGGCCCTCCTACGAGCAGTACTTC
>.|.|TRBV6-1|TRBJ2-6
CASSVGALGSGANVLTF
TGTGCCAGCAGTGTAGGCGCACTCGGCTCTGGGGCCAACGTCCTGACTTTC
>.|TRBD2|TRBV4-3|TRBJ2-4
CASSQDWREGRQNIQYF
TGCGCCAGCAGCCAAGATTGGCGGGAGGGCCGTCAAAACATTCAGTACTTC
>.|.|TRBV5-4|TRBJ1-2
CASRDIFSGRDYGYTF
TGTGCCAGCAGAGACATCTTTTCAGGGAGGGACTATGGCTACACCTTC
>medium-sized|TRBD2|TRBV4-1|TRBJ2-1
CASSQGGLAGDRRDEQFF
TGCGCCAGCAGCCAAGGGGGACTAGCGGGAGATAGGAGGGATGAGCAGTTCTTC
>.|.|TRBV7-9|TRBJ1-3
CASKREGSGNTIYF
TGTGCCAGCAAACGTGAGGGCTCTGGAAACACCATATATTTT
>.|TRBD2|TRBV19|TRBJ2-1
CASSLATSGSMVEQFF
TGTGCCAGTAGCCTGGCGACTAGCGGGAGTATGGTTGAGCAGTTCTTC
>once|TRBD2|TRBV7-2|TRBJ2-2
CASSLVILAGAGELFF
TGTGCCAGCAGCTTAGTCATTCTAGCGGGAGCCGGGGAGCTGTTTTTT
>.|.|TRBV6-4|TRBJ2-3
CASSDSPGGTDTQYF
TGTGCCAGCAGTGACTCCCCAGGGGGGACAGATACGCAGTATTTT
>.|TRBD1|TRBV4-1|TRBJ1-4
CASSRNRGTNEKLFF
TGCGCCAGCAGCCGGAACAGGGGAACTAATGAAAAACTGTTTTTT
>.|TRBD2|TRBV5-6|TRBJ2-1
CASSSFWTSGNEQFF
TGTGCCAGCAGCTCTTTTTGGACTAGCGGCAATGAGCAGTTCTTC
>few|TRBD1|TRBV10-1|TRBJ2-7
CASRKQGNHYEQYF
TGCGCCAGCAGAAAACAGGGGAACCACTACGAGCAGTACTTC
>.|TRBD1|TRBV7-9|TRBJ2-2
CASSFIRGQGRSGELFF
TGTGCCAGCAGCTTTATTCGGGGACAGGGTCGATCCGGGGAGCTGTTTTTT
>.|.|TRBV5-4|TRBJ2-3
CASSLERSSTDTQYF
TGTGCCAGCAGCTTGGAGCGCTCCAGCACAGATACGCAGTATTTT
>.|TRBD2|TRBV27|TRBJ2-2
CASRGREMTPGELFF
TGTGCCAGCAGGGGGAGGGAGATGACCCCCGGGGAGCTGTTTTTT
>.|.|TRBV7-9|TRBJ2-7
CASSLNAIGRQDYYEQYF
TGTGCCAGCAGCTTAAACGCCATCGGACGACAGGACTACTACGAGCAGTACTTC
>.|TRBD2|TRBV5-1|TRBJ2-7
CASSLVAGDYEQYF
TGCGCCAGCAGCTTGGTAGCGGGAGACTACGAGCAGTACTTC
>once|.|TRBV4-3|TRBJ2-7
CASSQAWGSYEQYF
TGCGCCAGCAGCCAGGCTTGGGGTTCGTACGAGCAGTACTTC
>.|.|TRBV9|TRBJ1-3
CASSVGEDTIYF
TGTGCCAGCAGCGTAGGGGAGGACACCATATATTTT
>.|.|TRBV4-3|TRBJ2-4
CASSQDLEGAKNIQYF
TGCGCCAGCAGCCAAGATCTAGAGGGGGCCAAAAACATTCAGTACTTC
>.|TRBD2|TRBV5-4|TRBJ2-3
CASSPKTSGSPDTQYF
TGTGCCAGCAGCCCGAAAACTAGCGGGAGCCCAGATACGCAGTATTTT
>few|.|TRBV4-3|TRBJ2-6
CASSQDGTSGANVLTF
TGCGCCAGCAGCCAAGATGGAACATCCGGGGCCAACGTCCTGACTTTC
>.|.|TRBV6-5|TRBJ2-2
CASSYEGQNTGELFF
TGTGCCAGCAGTTACGAGGGACAAAACACCGGGGAGCTGTTTTTT
>.|.|TRBV28|TRBJ1-5
CASSFRGSNQPQHF
TGTGCCAGCAGTTTTCGTGGGAGCAATCAGCCCCAGCATTTT
>.|.|TRBV29-1|TRBJ2-7
CSVERGEGYEQYF
TGCAGCGTTGAAAGGGGGGAGGGCTACGAGCAGTACTTC
>.|TRBD2|TRBV29-1|TRBJ2-7
CSVGLAGSRVDEQYF
TGCAGCGTCGGACTAGCGGGGTCGAGGGTCGACGAGCAGTACTTC